These 5 T cell receptor beta chains originate from one sample sequenced in a study of blood T cell repertoires in COVID-19. The assay was immunoSEQ multiplex PCR, and TCRdb's table has in-frame clones only and misses some. Of 300,000 or so clones listed, 86% are singletons. The sequencing input was peripheral blood. The receptors here all came from a woman aged 45-65 years with acute or convalescent COVID-19.

The rearrangement joins TRBV5-1 to TRBJ1-1, with 10 bases fitting TRBD1. V dropped 4 bases and J dropped 0; count of bases not matched to a gene: 9. The CDR3 runs to 17 residues. CDR1 and CDR2 (germline): SGHRS, YFSETQ. The CDR3 sequence: CASSPDRGTFMNTEAFF. In nucleotides, the CDR3 is TGCGCCAGCAGCCCGGACAGGGGGACCTTCATGAACACTGAAGCTTTCTTT.

This chain links TRBV6-5 with TRBJ1-4; 8 nucleotides match TRBD1. V shed 5 bases, J shed 8 bases, and the junction held 4 bases outside the gene matches. This CDR3 is built from 13 residues. The germline CDR1 and CDR2 sequences are MNHEY and SVGAGI. This chain's CDR3 is CASSKGQEEKLFF. The CDR3 DNA sequence: TGTGCCAGCAGTAAGGGACAGGAGGAAAAACTGTTTTTT.

J is TRBJ2-5 and V is TRBV11-2; 10 nucleotides align to TRBD1. After removal of 4 bases from V and 4 bases from J, the junction contained 12 bases not matched to a gene. This CDR3 comprises 17 residues. Germline lookup yields CDR1 SGHAT and CDR2 FQNNGV. The CDR3 loop reads CASSSYWTGGRGETQYF. The CDR3 nucleotides read TGTGCCAGCAGCTCCTATTGGACAGGGGGTAGGGGAGAGACCCAGTACTTC.

This chain joins TRBV27 and TRBJ2-3, with TRBD2 matching 12 bases. Germline V gene data show CDR1 as MNHEY and CDR2 as SMNVEV (reference sequence). Losses at the gene ends were 6 bases for V and 3 bases for J; bases not matched to a gene: 10. CDR3 size: 17 residues. CDR3: CASRRRTSGVLTDTQYF. The CDR3 DNA follows: TGTGCCAGCAGACGACGGACTAGCGGGGTTCTTACAGATACGCAGTATTTT.

This clone occurred once. This chain links TRBV28 with TRBJ2-7, with a tentative D call TRBD2 (6 bases). Germline V gives CDR1 MDHEN, CDR2 SYDVKM. CDR3 size: 13 residues. Between the trimmed V and J ends, which lost 3 bases and 7 bases, there was a span of 13 bases. CDR3 loop: CASSFAGSGEQYF. The DNA for the CDR3 is TGTGCCAGCAGTTTTGCGGGAAGCGGTGAGCAGTACTTC.